This entry lists 8 T cell receptor beta chains sequenced from one sample in a study of OX40 agonist ivuxolimab in advanced cancers. TCRdb's table, derived via immunoSEQ multiplex PCR, lists solely in-frame clones and lacks some. The data show approximately 20,000 clones, more than 80% seen once. The sequencing here drew on CD4+ or CD8+ T cells sorted from blood, taken in a trial of the OX40 agonist ivuxolimab. These receptors all stem from an adult with an advanced solid tumor such as melanoma, head and neck, liver or kidney cancer.

Sample share makes this clone medium-sized. The V and J genes are TRBV6-4 and TRBJ2-1, with TRBD2 as a possible D gene (7 bases). This CDR3 is 18 amino acids long. The germline CDR1 and CDR2 sequences are MRHNA and SNTAGT. The V end lost 0 bases, the J end lost 2 bases, and 17 bases lay between the germline ends. DNA of the CDR3: TGTGCCAGCAGTGACTCGGGAAGCGCCGGGGGGCCCTACAATGAGCAGTTCTTC. This encodes CASSDSGSAGGPYNEQFF.

Sample share makes this clone medium-sized. The chain carries TRBV4-2 and TRBJ2-1; TRBD2 matches 10 bases. Trimming took 3 bases from V and 6 from J; bases not matched to a gene: 8. The germline CDR1 and CDR2 sequences are LGHNA and YNFKEQ. There are 16 residues in the CDR3. CDR3: CASSQDPAGGLNEQFF. The CDR3 DNA is TGTGCCAGCAGCCAGGACCCAGCGGGGGGGCTCAATGAGCAGTTCTTC.

This clone was seen a few times. The chain links TRBV27 to TRBJ2-5; perhaps TRBD2 as D (5 bases). Germline loops: CDR1 MNHEY, CDR2 SMNVEV (reference sequence). V was shortened by 3 bases and J by 0 bases, with 8 bases between the two germline ends. This CDR3 has 14 residues. The CDR3 sequence is CASSFLAYQETQYF. As DNA, the CDR3 is TGTGCCAGCAGTTTTTTAGCGTACCAAGAGACCCAGTACTTC.

CDR3 bases: TGTGCCAGCAGTTTAACAGGGCAAGCTGAAGCTTTCTTT. Its translation is CASSLTGQAEAFF. The chain couples TRBV28 to TRBJ1-1; D might be TRBD1 (6 bases). The CDR3 covers 13 residues. V lost 2 bases to trimming and J lost 6 bases, with 10 bases between them. Germline assignment: CDR1 MDHEN and CDR2 SYDVKM.

This clone was detected once. V and J are TRBV4-3 and TRBJ1-1; no firm D call. The V end lost 0 bases, the J end lost 5 bases, and 7 bases lay between the germline ends. Germline V lookup: CDR1 LGHNA, CDR2 YSLEER. The CDR3 has 13 residues. CDR3 in DNA: TGCGCCAGCAGCCAAGATAAGAGGACTGAAGCTTTCTTT. Translation gives CASSQDKRTEAFF.

This chain uses TRBV14 with TRBJ2-7; D unresolved. Germline CDR1 SGHDN, CDR2 FVKESK. V dropped 2 bases and J dropped 3 bases, with 2 bases sitting between them. The CDR3 sequence is 11 residues long. The CDR3 here is CASSQLYEQYF. The CDR3 DNA sequence: TGTGCCAGCAGCCAACTCTACGAGCAGTACTTC. Supplemented by reference TRBV14 and TRBJ2-7, the full variable domain reads EAGVTQFPSHSVIEKGQTVTLRCDPISGHDNLYWYRRVMGKEIKFLLHFVKESKQDESGMPNNRFLAERTGGTYSTLKVQPAELEDSGVYFCASSQLYEQYFGPGTRLTVT.

The chain employs TRBV27 and TRBJ2-1; D unclear. Trimming stripped 2 bases from V and 8 bases from J, with 7 bases between. CDR3 size: 12 residues. Germline CDR1 is MNHEY and CDR2 is SMNVEV (reference sequence). The CDR3 coding sequence is TGTGCCAGCAGTTTAGTCCCCGATGAGCAGTTCTTC. Translation: CASSLVPDEQFF.

The chain has TRBV23-1 and TRBJ2-7; D gene unclear. TRBV23-1 qualifies as an ORF whose function is uncertain. This CDR3 has 14 amino acids. The V end was cut by 0 bases, the J end by 3 bases, with 9 bases between. The CDR3 loop reads CASSQSGKHYEQYF. The CDR3 nucleotides read TGCGCCAGCAGTCAATCAGGGAAACACTACGAGCAGTACTTC.